This TCR beta chain appears in the sequencing data of a study of OX40 agonist ivuxolimab in advanced cancers. Overall study results and limits: Relative to CD4+, CD8+ T cells held more expanded clones on average.

No patient had autoimmune disease or received systemic immunosuppression. This CDR3 is built from 11 residues. V gave up 6 bases and J gave up 5 bases, with 11 bases separating them. Germline lookup yields CDR1 DFQATT and CDR2 SNEGSKA (reference sequence). A word on this clone: Its target is not known.

Libraries were prepared by immunoSEQ multiplex PCR; TCRdb keeps only in-frame clonotypes and omits some of them. The table shows roughly 40,000 clones, with about 90% occurring only once. This clonotype was sampled from an adult with an advanced solid tumor such as melanoma, head and neck, liver or kidney cancer. The material sequenced was CD4+ or CD8+ T cells sorted from blood, taken in a trial of the OX40 agonist ivuxolimab. The genes are TRBV20-1 and TRBJ2-7, with D possibly TRBD1 on 5 matching bases. As DNA, the CDR3 is TGCAGTGCAACAGGTCCCCACGAGCAGTACTTC. It codes for CSATGPHEQYF.